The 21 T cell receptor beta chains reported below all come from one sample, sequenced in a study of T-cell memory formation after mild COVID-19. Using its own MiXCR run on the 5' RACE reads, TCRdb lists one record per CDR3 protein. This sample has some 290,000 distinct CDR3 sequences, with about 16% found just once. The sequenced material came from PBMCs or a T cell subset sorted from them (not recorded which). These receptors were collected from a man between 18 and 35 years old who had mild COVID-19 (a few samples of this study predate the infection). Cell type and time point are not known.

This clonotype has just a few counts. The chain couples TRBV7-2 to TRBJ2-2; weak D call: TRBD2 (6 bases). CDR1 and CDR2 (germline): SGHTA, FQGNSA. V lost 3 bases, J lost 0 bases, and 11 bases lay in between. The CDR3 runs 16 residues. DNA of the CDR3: TGTGCCAGCAGCTTCCGAGCGGGCGCGAACACCGGGGAGCTGTTTTTT. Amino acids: CASSFRAGANTGELFF. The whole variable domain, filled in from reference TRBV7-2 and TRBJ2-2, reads GAGVSQSPSNKVTEKGKDVELRCDPISGHTALYWYRQSLGQGLEFLIYFQGNSAPDKSGLPSDRFSAERTGGSVSTLTIQRTQQEDSAVYLCASSFRAGANTGELFFGEGSRLTVL.

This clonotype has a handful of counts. The CDR3 loop is CASSPFGTGSYEQYF. The CDR3 bases are TGTGCCAGCAGCCCCTTCGGGACAGGTTCCTACGAGCAGTACTTC. This chain uses TRBV7-9 with TRBJ2-7, with 8 bases that match TRBD1. V shed 5 bases, J shed 1 base, and the junction held 7 bases outside the gene matches. The CDR3 is made up of 15 amino acids. CDR1 and CDR2 from the germline V gene are SEHNR and FQNEAQ (reference sequence).

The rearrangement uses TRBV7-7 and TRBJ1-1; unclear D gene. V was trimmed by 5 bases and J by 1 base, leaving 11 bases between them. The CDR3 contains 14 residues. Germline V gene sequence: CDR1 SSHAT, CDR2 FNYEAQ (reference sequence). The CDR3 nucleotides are TGTGCCAGCAGCCCGTTCGGGGAGAACACTGAAGCTTTCTTT. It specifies CASSPFGENTEAFF.

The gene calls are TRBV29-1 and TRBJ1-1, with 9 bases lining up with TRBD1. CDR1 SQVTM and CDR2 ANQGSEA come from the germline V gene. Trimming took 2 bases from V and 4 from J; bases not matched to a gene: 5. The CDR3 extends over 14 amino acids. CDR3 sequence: CSVEPGTGSTEAFF. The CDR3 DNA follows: TGCAGCGTTGAACCCGGGACAGGGAGCACTGAAGCTTTCTTT.

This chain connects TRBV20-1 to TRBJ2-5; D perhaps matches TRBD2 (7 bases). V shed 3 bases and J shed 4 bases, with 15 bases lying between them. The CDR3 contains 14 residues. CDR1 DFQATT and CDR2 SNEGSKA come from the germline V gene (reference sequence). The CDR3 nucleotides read TGCAGTGCTAGTAGAGGGGGGGCCGGAGAGACCCAGTACTTC. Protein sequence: CSASRGGAGETQYF.

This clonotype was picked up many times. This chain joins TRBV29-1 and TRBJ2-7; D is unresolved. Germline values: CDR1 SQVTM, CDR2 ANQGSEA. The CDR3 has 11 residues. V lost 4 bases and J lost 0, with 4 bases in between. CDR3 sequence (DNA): TGCAGCGTTGGCAGCTCCTACGAGCAGTACGTC. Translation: CSVGSSYEQYV.

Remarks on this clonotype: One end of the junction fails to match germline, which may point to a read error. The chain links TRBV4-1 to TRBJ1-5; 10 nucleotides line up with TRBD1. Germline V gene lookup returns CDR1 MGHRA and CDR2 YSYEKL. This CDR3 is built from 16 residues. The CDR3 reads CASGQPGQGPNQPQHF. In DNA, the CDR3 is TGCGCCAGCGGCCAGCCGGGACAGGGGCCGAATCAGCCCCAGCATTTT.

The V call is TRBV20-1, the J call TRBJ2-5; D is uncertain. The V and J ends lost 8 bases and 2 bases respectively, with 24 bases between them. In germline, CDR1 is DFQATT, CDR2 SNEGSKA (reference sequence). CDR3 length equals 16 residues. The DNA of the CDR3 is TGCAGTCCAAACTCCAACTCCAGGCAGGTACAAGAGACCCAGTACTTC. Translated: CSPNSNSRQVQETQYF.

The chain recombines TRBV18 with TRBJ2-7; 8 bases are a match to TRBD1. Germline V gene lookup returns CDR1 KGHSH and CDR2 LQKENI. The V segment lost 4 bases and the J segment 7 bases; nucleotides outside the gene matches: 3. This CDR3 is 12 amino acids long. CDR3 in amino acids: CASSRQGREQYV. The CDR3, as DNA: TGTGCCAGCTCACGACAGGGGCGGGAGCAGTACGTC.

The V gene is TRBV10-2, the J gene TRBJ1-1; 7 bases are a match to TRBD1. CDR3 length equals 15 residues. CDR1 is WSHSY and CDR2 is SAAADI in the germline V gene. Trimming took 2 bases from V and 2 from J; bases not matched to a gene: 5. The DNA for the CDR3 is TGCGCCAGCAGTGAGGGAAGGGGGCCCAACACTGAAGCTTTCTTT. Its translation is CASSEGRGPNTEAFF.

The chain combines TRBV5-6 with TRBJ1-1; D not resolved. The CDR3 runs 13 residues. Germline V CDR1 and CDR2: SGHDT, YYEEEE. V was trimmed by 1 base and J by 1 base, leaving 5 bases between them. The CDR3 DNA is TGTGCCAGCAGCTTGACTACGAACACTGAAGCTTTCTTT. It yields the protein CASSLTTNTEAFF.

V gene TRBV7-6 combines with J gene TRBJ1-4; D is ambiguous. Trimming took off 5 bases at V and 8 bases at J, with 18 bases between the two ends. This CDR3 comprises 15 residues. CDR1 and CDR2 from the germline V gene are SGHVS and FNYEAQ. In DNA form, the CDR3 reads TGTGCCAGCAGCCCGAGGGCTGGTCAAGGGGAAAAACTGTTTTTT. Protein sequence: CASSPRAGQGEKLFF.

The CDR3 DNA reads as TGCGCCAGCAGCCTATCGTCAGGGGGCGATGGCTACACCTTC. Its protein is CASSLSSGGDGYTF. V is TRBV5-1 and J is TRBJ1-2, with 8 nucleotides matching TRBD1. Trimming at V came to 4 bases and at J to 6 bases, leaving 8 bases not matched to a gene. Germline CDR1 and CDR2: SGHRS and YFSETQ. The length of the CDR3 is 14 residues.

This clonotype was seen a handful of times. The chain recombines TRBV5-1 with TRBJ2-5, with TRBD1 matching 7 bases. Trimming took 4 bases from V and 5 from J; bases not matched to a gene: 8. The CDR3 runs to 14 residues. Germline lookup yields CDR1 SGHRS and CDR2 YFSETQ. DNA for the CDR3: TGCGCCAGCAGCCCTACAGGGGTGGAGGAGACCCAGTACTTC. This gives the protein CASSPTGVEETQYF.

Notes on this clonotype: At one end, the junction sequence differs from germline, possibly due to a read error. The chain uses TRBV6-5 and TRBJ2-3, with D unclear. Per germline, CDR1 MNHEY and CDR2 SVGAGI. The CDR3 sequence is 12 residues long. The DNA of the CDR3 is TGTGCAAGCAGTACGGTCTGGGATACGCAGTATTTT. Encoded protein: CASSTVWDTQYF.

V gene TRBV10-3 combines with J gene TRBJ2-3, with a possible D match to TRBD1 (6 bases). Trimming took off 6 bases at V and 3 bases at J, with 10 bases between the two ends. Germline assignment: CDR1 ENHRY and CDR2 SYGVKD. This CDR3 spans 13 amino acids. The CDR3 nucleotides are TGTGCCATCAGACAGGGTAGTACAGATACGCAGTATTTT. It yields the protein CAIRQGSTDTQYF.

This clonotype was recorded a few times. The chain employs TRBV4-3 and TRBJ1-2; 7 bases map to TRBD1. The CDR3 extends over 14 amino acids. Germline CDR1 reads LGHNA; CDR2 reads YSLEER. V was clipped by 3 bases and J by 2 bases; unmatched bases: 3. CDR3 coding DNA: TGCGCCAGCAGCCAGGACAGGAGCAACTATGGCTACACCTTC. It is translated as CASSQDRSNYGYTF.

The CDR3 loop is CASRAGLFTDTQYF. The CDR3 coding sequence is TGTGCCAGCAGGGCAGGCCTCTTCACAGATACGCAGTATTTT. The J gene is TRBJ2-3, the V gene TRBV12-3 or TRBV12-4; no clear D. The V and J ends lost 6 bases and 2 bases respectively, with 12 bases between them. The CDR3 extends over 14 amino acids.

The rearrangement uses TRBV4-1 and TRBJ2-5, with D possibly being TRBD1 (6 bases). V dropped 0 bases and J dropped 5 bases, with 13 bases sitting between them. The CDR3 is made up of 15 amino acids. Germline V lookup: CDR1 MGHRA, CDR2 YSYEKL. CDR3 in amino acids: CASSQDGAGVETQYF. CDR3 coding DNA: TGCGCCAGCAGCCAAGATGGTGCAGGGGTCGAGACCCAGTACTTC.

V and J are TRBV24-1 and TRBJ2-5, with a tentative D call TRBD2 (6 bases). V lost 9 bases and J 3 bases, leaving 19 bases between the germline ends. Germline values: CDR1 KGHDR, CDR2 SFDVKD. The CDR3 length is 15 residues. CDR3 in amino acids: CATAATVEGEETQYF. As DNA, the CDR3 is TGTGCCACCGCTGCCACCGTGGAGGGAGAAGAGACCCAGTACTTC.

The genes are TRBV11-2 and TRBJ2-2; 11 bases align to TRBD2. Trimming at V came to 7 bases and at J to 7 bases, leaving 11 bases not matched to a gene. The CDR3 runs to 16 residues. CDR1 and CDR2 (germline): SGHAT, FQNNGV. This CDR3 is CASTATSGVLSGELFF. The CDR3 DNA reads TGTGCCAGCACTGCGACTAGCGGGGTGTTGAGCGGGGAGCTGTTTTTT.